A selection of T cell receptor beta chains follows, all from one sample in a study of regulatory T cells in long-lasting Graves disease. TCRdb used MiXCR to reprocess the multiplex PCR reads, holding one entry per CDR3 protein. Of approximately 400,000 distinct CDR3 sequences in the sample, less than 25% were seen once. Sample: peripheral blood mononuclear cells (PBMCs), taken when the disease was refractory, from a patient treated with antithyroid drugs. All receptors come from a female donor with Graves disease. Each CDR3 is given with its conserved first and last residue. The order of the fields is V gene, clone size, CDR3 protein. The size of a clone is reported for some rows only, either as once, few or many, or as a class for expanded clones.

>TRBV27|many
CASSFHPTGSMNTEAFF
>TRBV12-3/TRBV12-4|-
CASSYVRMNTEAFF
>TRBV12-3/TRBV12-4|many
CASSAGTEAYEQYF
>TRBV5-1|few
CASSLVGGEETQYF
>TRBV7-9|many
CASSKQLMNTEAFF
>TRBV7-9|few
CASSFPDRDLQETQYF
>TRBV7-2|-
CASSYTGGDTQYF
>TRBV7-8|many
CASTPKPSGRAGELFF
>TRBV6-1|many
CASSVGQGAETQYF
>TRBV5-1|few
CASAPDSNQPQHF
>TRBV3-1|few
CASSQDRKNQPQHF
>TRBV24-1|few
CATSEGTKETQYF
>TRBV27|-
CASRPLQPASRVSSYEQYF
>TRBV9|few
CASSERGTGELFF
>TRBV6-2/TRBV6-3|-
CASSYRTAADLWSPLHF
>TRBV10-3|few
CAIRLAANTGELFF
>TRBV20-1|many
CSARGGGPQETQYF
>TRBV7-9|-
CASDNGNYGYTF
>TRBV11-1|many
CASRDDRVLNTEAFF
>TRBV2|-
CASSETRGSYNEQFF
>TRBV5-1|once
CASSNRDRVTGELFF
>TRBV29-1|-
CSVGTGGAYGYTF
>TRBV12-3/TRBV12-4|many
CAGRPDRGLGETQYF
>TRBV28|many
CASIWGYSNQPQHF
>TRBV12-3/TRBV12-4|-
CASSDRPGELFF
>TRBV5-8|few
CASSKTPPNSPLHF
>TRBV10-1|few
CASSDSGQPQHF
>TRBV12-3/TRBV12-4|-
CASSLDPHEGGSGNTIYF
>TRBV12-3/TRBV12-4|-
CASRLSSAGETQYF
>TRBV12-3/TRBV12-4|-
CASSSTGTLTYEQYF
>TRBV7-9|few
CASSTGTALYEQYF
>TRBV2|many
CASTNRGFVETQYF
>TRBV11-2|few
CASSLRGAGPQHF
>TRBV27|-
CASRSPTEKLFF
>TRBV7-9|-
CASSSIRGGHYNEQFF
>TRBV7-2|many
CASSSPGRLFYEQYF
>TRBV28|few
CASSLASVYQPQHF